The sequence of this T cell receptor (beta chain) was determined in a study of CD8 T cells in ankylosing spondylitis. Whole-study findings and limits: Disease-associated clones were reportedly significantly overrepresented in matched ankylosing spondylitis synovial fluid. A motif of eight highly homologous TCR beta variants was seen as apparently characteristic of ankylosing spondylitis blood.

This CDR3 contains 14 residues. The V gene end was trimmed by 7 bases and the J gene end by 10 bases; junction bases not matched to a gene: 10. Comment on this clonotype: Its antigen is not identified.

For TCR beta, libraries came from quantitative 5'-RACE with molecular barcodes. TCRdb processed the 5' RACE reads anew with MiXCR; each CDR3 protein has one entry. The sample contains about 450,000 distinct CDR3 sequences, 26% of which appear only once. The clonotype was recovered from a male donor with ankylosing spondylitis. Material for sequencing was blood, either unsorted or a sorted T cell fraction (not recorded which). The rearrangement uses TRBV12-3 or TRBV12-4 and TRBJ2-1, with TRBD1 matching 10 bases. The CDR3, as DNA: TGTGCCAGCAACCCGGGGGACAGGGGAAACGAGCAGTTCTTC. It is translated as CASNPGDRGNEQFF.